This T cell receptor beta chain comes out of a study of blood T cell repertoires in COVID-19. This CDR3 region has 14 residues. CDR1 and CDR2 from the germline V gene are SGHTA and FQGNSA. The V and J ends lost 1 base and 6 bases respectively, with 10 bases between them. The repertoire was sequenced with immunoSEQ multiplex PCR; TCRdb's copy has only in-frame clones and lacks some. The sample consists of around 120,000 clones, approximately 70% of them appearing once. The sample consisted of peripheral blood. This TCR was sampled from a human donor with acute or convalescent COVID-19. The donor label of this sample is uncertain. The chain carries TRBV7-2 and TRBJ2-1; a possible D gene is TRBD1 (5 bases). In DNA, the CDR3 is TGTGCCAGCAGCTTAGTAGGGGCTGTCAATGAGCAGTTCTTC. Its translation: CASSLVGAVNEQFF.